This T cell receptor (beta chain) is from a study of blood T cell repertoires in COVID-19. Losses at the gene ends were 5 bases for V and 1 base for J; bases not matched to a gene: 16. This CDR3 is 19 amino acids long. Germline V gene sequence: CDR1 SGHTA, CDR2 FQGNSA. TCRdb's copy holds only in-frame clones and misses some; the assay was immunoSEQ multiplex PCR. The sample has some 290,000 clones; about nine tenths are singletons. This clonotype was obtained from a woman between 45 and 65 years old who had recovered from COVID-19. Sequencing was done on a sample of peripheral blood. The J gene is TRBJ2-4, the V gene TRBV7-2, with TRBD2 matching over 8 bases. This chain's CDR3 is CASSEPGGRAGVAKNIQYF. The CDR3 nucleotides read TGTGCCAGCAGCGAACCCGGGGGCCGAGCGGGAGTGGCCAAAAACATTCAGTACTTC.